This T cell receptor (beta chain) was identified in a study of blood T cell repertoires in COVID-19. About the study: COVID-19 samples collected from the United States, Italy and Spain covered acute and convalescent phases. PBMCs, B-cell-depleted T cells, or T cells were the source of the cDNA or gDNA that made up the material.

Original analysis: Amplification with reference gene primers provided the estimates of nucleated cell counts. Some clones are missing from TCRdb's copy, which holds only in-frame ones; the method was immunoSEQ multiplex PCR. Clone size and the V and J calls come from that table; the DNA yielded D and trimming. The sample holds 200,000 to 300,000 clones, about 80% seen once. The trim removed 3 bases at V and 3 bases at J, leaving 0 bases unmatched. The CDR3 totals 13 residues. CDR1 and CDR2 from the germline V gene are KGHSH and LQKENI. As for this clone: This sample also contains other DNA sequences that code for the same CDR3.

The TCR comes from an elderly woman with acute or convalescent COVID-19. The V call is TRBV18, the J call TRBJ2-3, with 7 bases fitting TRBD1. The sequencing sample was made of peripheral blood. The CDR3 here is CASSPGQTDTQYF. The DNA of the CDR3 is TGTGCCAGCTCACCGGGACAGACAGATACGCAGTATTTT.